This record covers a single T cell receptor beta chain. Libraries were prepared by immunoSEQ multiplex PCR; TCRdb keeps only in-frame clonotypes and omits some of them. The sample gives just over 40,000 clones, 70% to 90% of which show up once; roughly 2.5% is in the top ten. The V gene lost 4 bases and the J gene lost 7 bases, with 11 bases spanning the gap. Germline CDR1 SGHDT, CDR2 YYEEEE. The CDR3 extends over 13 amino acids. The data were obtained in a study of PD-L1 blockade in urothelial cancer. Background on the study: Male sex and bladder-origin urothelial cancer characterized about 85% of the roughly 29 patients.

Time point noted: peripheral blood 6 weeks after treatment start. The V call is TRBV5-6, the J call TRBJ2-2; the D gene is possibly TRBD2 (5 bases). This TCR came from a man between 70 and 80 years old with urothelial cancer. The specimen was PBMCs, collected around atezolizumab (anti-PD-L1) treatment. Here the CDR3 DNA reads TGTGCCAGCAGCCTCGGAGGTGGCGGGGAGCTGTTTTTT. Amino acids: CASSLGGGGELFF.